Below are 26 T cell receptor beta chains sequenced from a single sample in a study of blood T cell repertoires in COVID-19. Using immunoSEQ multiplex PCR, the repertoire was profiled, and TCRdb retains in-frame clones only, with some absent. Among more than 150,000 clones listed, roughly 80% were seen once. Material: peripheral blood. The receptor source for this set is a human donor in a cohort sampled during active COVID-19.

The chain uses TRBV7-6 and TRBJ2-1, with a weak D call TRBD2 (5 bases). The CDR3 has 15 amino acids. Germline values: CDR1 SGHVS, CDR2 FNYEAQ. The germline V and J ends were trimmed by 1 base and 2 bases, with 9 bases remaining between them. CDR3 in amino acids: CASSLGGPPYNEQFF. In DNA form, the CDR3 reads TGTGCCAGCAGCTTAGGAGGGCCCCCCTACAATGAGCAGTTCTTC.

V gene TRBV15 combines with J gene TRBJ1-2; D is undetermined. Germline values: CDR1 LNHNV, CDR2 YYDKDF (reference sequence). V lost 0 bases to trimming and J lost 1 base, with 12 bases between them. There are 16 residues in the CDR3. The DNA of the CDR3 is TGTGCCACCAGCAGAGATTTAGTCCGTAATAACTATGGCTACACCTTC. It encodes CATSRDLVRNNYGYTF.

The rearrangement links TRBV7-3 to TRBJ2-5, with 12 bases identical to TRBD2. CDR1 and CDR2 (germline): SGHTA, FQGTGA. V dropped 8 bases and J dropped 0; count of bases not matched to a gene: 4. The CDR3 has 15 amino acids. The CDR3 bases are TGTGCCAGCGGACTAGCGGGGAGGTACCAAGAGACCCAGTACTTC. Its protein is CASGLAGRYQETQYF.

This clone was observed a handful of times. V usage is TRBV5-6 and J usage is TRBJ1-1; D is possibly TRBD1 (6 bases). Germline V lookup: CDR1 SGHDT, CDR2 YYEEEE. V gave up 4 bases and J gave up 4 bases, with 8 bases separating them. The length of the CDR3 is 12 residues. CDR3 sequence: CASSLRGTEAFF. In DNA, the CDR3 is TGTGCCAGCAGCCTCAGGGGCACTGAAGCTTTCTTT.

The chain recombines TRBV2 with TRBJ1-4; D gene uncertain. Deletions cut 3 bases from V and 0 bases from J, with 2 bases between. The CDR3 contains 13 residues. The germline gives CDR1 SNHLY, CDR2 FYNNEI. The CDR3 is CASSDTTNEKLFF. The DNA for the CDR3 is TGTGCCAGCAGTGACACAACTAATGAAAAACTGTTTTTT.

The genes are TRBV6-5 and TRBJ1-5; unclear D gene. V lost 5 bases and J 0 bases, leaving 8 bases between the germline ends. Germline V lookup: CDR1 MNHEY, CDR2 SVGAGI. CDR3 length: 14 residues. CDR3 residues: CASSRGASNQPQHF. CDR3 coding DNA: TGTGCCAGCAGTCGCGGTGCTAGCAATCAGCCCCAGCATTTT.

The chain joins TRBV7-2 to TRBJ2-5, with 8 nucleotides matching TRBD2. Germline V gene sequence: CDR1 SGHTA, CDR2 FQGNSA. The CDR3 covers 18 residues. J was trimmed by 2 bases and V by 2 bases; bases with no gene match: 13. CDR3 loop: CASSLFSVLAGGQETQYF. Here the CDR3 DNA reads TGTGCCAGCAGCTTATTTTCTGTACTGGCGGGGGGACAAGAGACCCAGTACTTC.

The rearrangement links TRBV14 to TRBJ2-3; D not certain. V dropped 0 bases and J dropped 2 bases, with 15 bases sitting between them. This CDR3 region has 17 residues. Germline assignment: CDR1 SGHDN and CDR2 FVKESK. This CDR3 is CASSQDRRSFFTDTQYF. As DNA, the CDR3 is TGTGCCAGCAGCCAAGATCGTCGGAGCTTTTTCACAGATACGCAGTATTTT.

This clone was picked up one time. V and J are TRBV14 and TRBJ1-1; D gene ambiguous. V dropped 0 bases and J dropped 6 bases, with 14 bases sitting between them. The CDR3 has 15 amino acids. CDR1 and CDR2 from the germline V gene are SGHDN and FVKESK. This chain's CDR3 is CASSQDRLPGSEAFF. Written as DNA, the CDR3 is TGTGCCAGCAGCCAAGATCGGTTGCCGGGATCTGAAGCTTTCTTT.

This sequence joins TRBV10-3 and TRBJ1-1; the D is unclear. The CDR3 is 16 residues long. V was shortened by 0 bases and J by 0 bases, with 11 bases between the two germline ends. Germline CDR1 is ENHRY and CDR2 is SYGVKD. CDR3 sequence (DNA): TGTGCCATCAGTGAGTCTATGGTCAGTTTGAACACTGAAGCTTTCTTT. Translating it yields CAISESMVSLNTEAFF.

The CDR3 sequence: CASSLLSSGGGGYTF. The CDR3 coding sequence is TGTGCCAGCAGTTTGCTATCATCGGGGGGCGGTGGCTACACCTTC. The rearrangement joins TRBV6-2 or TRBV6-3 to TRBJ1-2, with D possibly TRBD1 on 6 matching bases. The CDR3 runs to 15 residues. V was trimmed by 4 bases and J by 7 bases, leaving 19 bases between them. The germline CDR1 and CDR2 sequences are MNHEY and SVGEGT.

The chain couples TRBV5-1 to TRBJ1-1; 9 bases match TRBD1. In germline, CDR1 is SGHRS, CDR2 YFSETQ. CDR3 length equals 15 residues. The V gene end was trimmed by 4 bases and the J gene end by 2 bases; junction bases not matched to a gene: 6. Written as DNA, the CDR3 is TGCGCCAGCAGCCCAGGGACAGGGATTAACACTGAAGCTTTCTTT. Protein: CASSPGTGINTEAFF. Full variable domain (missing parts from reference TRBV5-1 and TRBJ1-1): KAGVTQTPRYLIKTRGQQVTLSCSPISGHRSVSWYQQTPGQGLQFLFEYFSETQRNKGNFPGRFSGRQFSNSRSEMNVSTLELGDSALYLCASSPGTGINTEAFFGQGTRLTVV.

The CDR3 region is CASSATSGEETQYF. Written as DNA, the CDR3 is TGTGCCAGCAGCGCGACTAGCGGGGAAGAGACCCAGTACTTC. The V and J genes are TRBV9 and TRBJ2-5; 11 bases align to TRBD2. Looked up from germline, CDR1 is SGDLS and CDR2 is YYNGEE. Trimming at V came to 3 bases and at J to 3 bases, leaving 1 base not matched to a gene. The length of the CDR3 is 14 residues. Drawing the rest from reference TRBV9 and TRBJ2-5, the complete variable domain is DSGVTQTPKHLITATGQRVTLRCSPRSGDLSVYWYQQSLDQGLQFLIQYYNGEERAKGNILERFSAQQFPDLHSELNLSSLELGDSALYFCASSATSGEETQYFGPGTRLLVL.

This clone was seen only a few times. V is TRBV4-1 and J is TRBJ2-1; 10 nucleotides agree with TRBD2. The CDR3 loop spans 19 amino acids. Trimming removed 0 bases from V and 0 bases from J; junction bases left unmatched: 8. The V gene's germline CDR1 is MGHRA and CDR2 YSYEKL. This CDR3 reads CASSQDPSGGLSSYNEQFF. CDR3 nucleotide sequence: TGCGCCAGCAGCCAAGATCCTAGCGGGGGCCTGAGCTCCTACAATGAGCAGTTCTTC.

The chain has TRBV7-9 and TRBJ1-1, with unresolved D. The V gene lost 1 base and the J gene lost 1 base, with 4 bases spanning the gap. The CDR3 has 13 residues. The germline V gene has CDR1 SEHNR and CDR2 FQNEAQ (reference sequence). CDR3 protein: CASSLGENTEAFF. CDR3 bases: TGTGCCAGCAGCTTAGGAGAGAACACTGAAGCTTTCTTT.

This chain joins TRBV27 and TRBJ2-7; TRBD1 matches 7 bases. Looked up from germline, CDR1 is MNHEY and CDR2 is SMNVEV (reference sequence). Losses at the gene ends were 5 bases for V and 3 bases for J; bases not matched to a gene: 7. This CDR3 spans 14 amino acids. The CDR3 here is CASSAGTDGYEQYF. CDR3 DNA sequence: TGTGCCAGCAGTGCCGGGACAGATGGCTACGAGCAGTACTTC.

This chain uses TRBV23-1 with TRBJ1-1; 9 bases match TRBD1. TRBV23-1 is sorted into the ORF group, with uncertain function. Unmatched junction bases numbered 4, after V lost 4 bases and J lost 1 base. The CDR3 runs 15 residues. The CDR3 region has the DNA TGCGCCAGCAGTCTGGACAGGGGCTCGAACACTGAAGCTTTCTTT. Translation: CASSLDRGSNTEAFF.

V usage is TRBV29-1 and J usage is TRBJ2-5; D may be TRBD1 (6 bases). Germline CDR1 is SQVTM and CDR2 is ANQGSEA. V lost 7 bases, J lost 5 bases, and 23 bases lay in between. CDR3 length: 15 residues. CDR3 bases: TGCAGCGCTTTTGGGGCCAGGGGAGCCGCTGAGACCCAGTACTTC. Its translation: CSAFGARGAAETQYF. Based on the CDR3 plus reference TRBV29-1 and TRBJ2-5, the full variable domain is SAVISQKPSRDICQRGTSLTIQCQVDSQVTMMFWYRQQPGQSLTLIATANQGSEATYESGFVIDKFPISRPNLTFSTLTVSNMSPEDSSIYLCSAFGARGAAETQYFGPGTRLLVL.

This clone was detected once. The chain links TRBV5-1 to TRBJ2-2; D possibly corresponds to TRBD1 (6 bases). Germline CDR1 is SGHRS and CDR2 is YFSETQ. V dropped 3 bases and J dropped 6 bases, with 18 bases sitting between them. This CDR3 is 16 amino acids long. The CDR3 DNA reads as TGCGCCAGCAGCTGGGATCCACAGGGAATCCCCGGGGAGCTGTTTTTT. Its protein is CASSWDPQGIPGELFF.

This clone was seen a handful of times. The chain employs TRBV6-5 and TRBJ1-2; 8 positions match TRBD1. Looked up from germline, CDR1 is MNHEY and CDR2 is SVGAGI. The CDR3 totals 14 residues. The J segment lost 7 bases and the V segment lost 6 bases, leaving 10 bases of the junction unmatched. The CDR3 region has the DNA TGTGCCAGCAGGAACCCAGGGGGCGAGGGTGGCTACACCTTC. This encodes CASRNPGGEGGYTF.

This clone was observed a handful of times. The CDR3 coding sequence is TGTGCCAGCAGCGACCCAGGGGGGCAGAGGACTGAAGCTTTCTTT. This codes for CASSDPGGQRTEAFF. The chain has TRBV9 and TRBJ1-1; the match to TRBD1 covers 7 bases. CDR3 size: 15 residues. Germline V gene data show CDR1 as SGDLS and CDR2 as YYNGEE. The trim removed 3 bases at V and 5 bases at J, leaving 10 bases unmatched. Together with reference TRBV9 and TRBJ1-1, the CDR3 gives the full variable domain: DSGVTQTPKHLITATGQRVTLRCSPRSGDLSVYWYQQSLDQGLQFLIQYYNGEERAKGNILERFSAQQFPDLHSELNLSSLELGDSALYFCASSDPGGQRTEAFFGQGTRLTVV.

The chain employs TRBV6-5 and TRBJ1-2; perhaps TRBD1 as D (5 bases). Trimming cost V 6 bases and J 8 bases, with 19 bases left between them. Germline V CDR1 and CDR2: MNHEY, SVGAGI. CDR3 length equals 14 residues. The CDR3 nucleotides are TGTGCCAGCAGCTCCGACAGATTGCTATGGGGCTACACCTTC. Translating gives CASSSDRLLWGYTF.

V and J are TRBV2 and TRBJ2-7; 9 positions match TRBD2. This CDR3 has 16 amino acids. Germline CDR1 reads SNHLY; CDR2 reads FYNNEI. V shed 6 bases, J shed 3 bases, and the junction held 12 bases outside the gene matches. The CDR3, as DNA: TGTGCCAGCAGCGGACCTGAGAGCGGGGGGCTCTACGAGCAGTACTTC. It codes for CASSGPESGGLYEQYF.

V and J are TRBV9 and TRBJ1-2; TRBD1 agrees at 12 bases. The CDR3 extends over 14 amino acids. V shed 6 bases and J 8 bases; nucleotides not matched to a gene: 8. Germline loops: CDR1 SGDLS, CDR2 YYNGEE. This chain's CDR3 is CASTPGQGAPGYTF. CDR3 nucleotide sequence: TGTGCCAGCACCCCGGGACAGGGGGCCCCCGGCTACACCTTC.

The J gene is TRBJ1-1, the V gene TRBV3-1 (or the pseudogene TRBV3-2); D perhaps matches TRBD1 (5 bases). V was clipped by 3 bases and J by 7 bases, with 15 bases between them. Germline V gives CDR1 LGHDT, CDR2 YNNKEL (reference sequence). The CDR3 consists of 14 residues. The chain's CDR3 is CASSQEREQDEAFF. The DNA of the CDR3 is TGTGCCAGCAGCCAGGAACGAGAACAGGATGAAGCTTTCTTT.

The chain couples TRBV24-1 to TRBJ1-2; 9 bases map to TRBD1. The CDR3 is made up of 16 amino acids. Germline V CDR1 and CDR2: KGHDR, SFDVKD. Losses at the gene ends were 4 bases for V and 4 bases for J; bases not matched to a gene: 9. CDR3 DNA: TGTGCCACCAGTGAGGCCGGGACAGGGAATCTCTATGGCTACACCTTC. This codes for CATSEAGTGNLYGYTF.